Below are 27 T cell receptor beta chains sequenced from a single sample in a study of early T cells in non-severe SARS-CoV-2 infection. TCRdb reprocessed the 5' RACE reads with MiXCR, giving one entry per CDR3 protein. The sample includes tens of thousands of distinct CDR3 sequences, around 8% of them seen just once. Sequences were obtained from whole blood. These receptors all come from an adult who was a healthcare worker with PCR-confirmed SARS-CoV-2 infection or an uninfected control (not recorded which).

There are a few counts of this clonotype. The J gene is TRBJ2-6, the V gene TRBV6-1; tentatively, D is TRBD1 (6 bases). The CDR3 covers 16 residues. Trimming pared 6 bases from V and 0 bases from J, leaving 12 bases between. From germline, CDR1 is MNHNS and CDR2 SASEGT. The CDR3 sequence is CASRQGPSSGANVLTF. CDR3 nucleotide sequence: TGTGCCAGCAGACAGGGTCCCAGCTCTGGGGCCAACGTCCTGACTTTC.

This clonotype was detected ten times or more. The V gene is TRBV30, the J gene TRBJ1-2, with no clear D. Germline CDR1 is GTSNPN and CDR2 is SVGIG (reference sequence). Deletions cut 5 bases from V and 0 bases from J, with 10 bases between. The CDR3 runs to 13 residues. CDR3: CAWSRDSNYGYTF. Here the CDR3 DNA reads TGTGCCTGGTCCAGAGACTCTAACTATGGCTACACCTTC.

This chain uses TRBV30 with TRBJ2-1; no reliable D call. CDR3 length: 12 amino acids. The V and J ends lost 4 bases and 9 bases respectively, with 13 bases between them. Germline lookup yields CDR1 GTSNPN and CDR2 SVGIG (reference sequence). The CDR3 spells CAWKWSGAEQFF. CDR3 coding DNA: TGTGCCTGGAAGTGGTCAGGCGCTGAGCAGTTCTTC.

The CDR3 nucleotides read TGTGCCAGAAGAATCGGGGAGCTGTTTTTT. Its translation is CARRIGELFF. V is TRBV5-3 and J is TRBJ2-2; D gene uncertain. TRBV5-3 is an ORF, with its function uncertain. This CDR3 has 10 amino acids. V gave up 5 bases and J gave up 7 bases, with 3 bases separating them.

Ten or more counts support this clonotype. The chain has TRBV18 and TRBJ1-5, with TRBD1 matching 9 bases. V lost 6 bases to trimming and J lost 4 bases; unmatched junction nucleotides: 4. This CDR3 comprises 14 residues. The germline V gene encodes CDR1 KGHSH and CDR2 LQKENI. The CDR3 is CASSVGQGNQPQHF. For the CDR3, the DNA is TGTGCCAGCTCCGTTGGACAGGGGAATCAGCCCCAGCATTTT.

This sequence joins TRBV7-2 and TRBJ2-2; possibly TRBD2 for D (5 bases). Germline V gene data show CDR1 as SGHTA and CDR2 as FQGNSA. Trimming pared 1 base from V and 5 bases from J, leaving 14 bases between. The CDR3 runs 16 residues. CDR3 amino acids: CASSLELLPGTGELFF. CDR3 DNA: TGTGCCAGCAGCTTAGAGCTTCTCCCGGGGACCGGGGAGCTGTTTTTT.

This clonotype has a count of ten or more. The rearrangement links TRBV6-1 to TRBJ2-3, with a tentative D call TRBD2 (7 bases). Trimming shortened V by 1 base and J by 10 bases, and 18 bases separated the two germline ends. The germline CDR1 and CDR2 sequences are MNHNS and SASEGT. The CDR3 is 15 residues long. The CDR3 DNA reads as TGTGCCAGCAGTGAAGAGGGGGGGCCCTATCCGCCGCAGTATTTT. This translates into CASSEEGGPYPPQYF.

This clonotype has just a few counts. The CDR3 region has the DNA TGCAGTGCTAGGGGCTTTGGACAGGGGAAGCAAGAGACCCAGTACTTC. This translates into CSARGFGQGKQETQYF. The rearrangement uses TRBV20-1 and TRBJ2-5; 9 bases map to TRBD1. Per the germline V gene, CDR1 is DFQATT and CDR2 is SNEGSKA (reference sequence). The CDR3 is made up of 16 amino acids. Trimming took 3 bases from V and 2 from J; bases not matched to a gene: 10.

This clonotype was detected only a few times. The CDR3 region is CASSTTSGSRNHEQYF. CDR3 bases: TGTGCCAGTTCGACGACTAGCGGGAGTAGGAACCACGAGCAGTACTTC. The chain is built from TRBV7-9 and TRBJ2-7; 12 bases map to TRBD2. Losses at the gene ends were 9 bases for V and 5 bases for J; bases not matched to a gene: 14. Per germline, CDR1 SEHNR and CDR2 FQNEAQ (reference sequence). The CDR3 totals 16 residues.

A few counts support this clonotype. This chain joins TRBV2 and TRBJ2-1; D remains ambiguous. The CDR3 length is 14 residues. Germline lookup yields CDR1 SNHLY and CDR2 FYNNEI. The germline V and J ends were trimmed by 6 bases and 7 bases, with 16 bases remaining between them. The CDR3 bases are TGTGCCAGCAGCCAGTCGGTTCTTGTGAATGAGCAGTTCTTC. Residues: CASSQSVLVNEQFF.

This clonotype was observed many times. The genes are TRBV10-3 and TRBJ2-1; TRBD2 agrees at 13 bases. CDR3 length: 16 amino acids. The trim removed 2 bases at V and 8 bases at J, leaving 6 bases unmatched. The germline V gene encodes CDR1 ENHRY and CDR2 SYGVKD. The CDR3 protein is CAISEPPGLAGHEQFF. The CDR3 DNA is TGTGCCATCAGTGAGCCGCCGGGACTAGCGGGGCATGAGCAGTTCTTC.

The chain joins TRBV3-1 to TRBJ2-7; D gene uncertain. The germline V and J ends were trimmed by 2 bases and 7 bases, with 6 bases remaining between them. There are 11 residues in the CDR3. Per germline, CDR1 LGHDT and CDR2 YNNKEL (reference sequence). This CDR3 reads CASSQMGEQYF. For the CDR3, the DNA is TGTGCCAGCAGCCAAATGGGGGAGCAGTACTTC.

This clonotype has ten or more counts. V is TRBV6-2 or TRBV6-3 and J is TRBJ2-4; D call uncertain. Trimming took off 6 bases at V and 7 bases at J, with 10 bases between the two ends. The V gene's germline CDR1 is MNHEY and CDR2 SVGEGT. CDR3 length: 12 residues. The CDR3 is CASSPVLNIQYF. CDR3 coding DNA: TGTGCCAGCAGCCCTGTACTGAACATTCAGTACTTC.

This clonotype turned up a few times. The V call is TRBV3-1, the J call TRBJ1-2; no clear D. Germline V gives CDR1 LGHDT, CDR2 YNNKEL (reference sequence). The V end was cut by 0 bases, the J end by 5 bases, with 13 bases between. There are 15 residues in the CDR3. DNA for the CDR3: TGTGCCAGCAGCCAAGATCGGAAAGGCCTGTATGGCTACACCTTC. Translation gives CASSQDRKGLYGYTF. The full variable domain, rest sourced from reference TRBV3-1 and TRBJ1-2, is DTAVSQTPKYLVTQMGNDKSIKCEQNLGHDTMYWYKQDSKKFLKIMFSYNNKELIINETVPNRFSPKSPDKAHLNLHINSLELGDSAVYFCASSQDRKGLYGYTFGSGTRLTVV.

In its sample, this clonotype was seen a few times. The chain employs TRBV19 and TRBJ1-5, with 7 bases that match TRBD1. Germline V CDR1 and CDR2: LNHDA, SQIVND (reference sequence). This CDR3 has 15 residues. J was trimmed by 4 bases and V by 3 bases; bases with no gene match: 6. CDR3 DNA sequence: TGTGCCAGTAGTATTCTGACAGGGATGAATCAGCCCCAGCATTTT. It codes for CASSILTGMNQPQHF.

The rearrangement joins TRBV12-3 or TRBV12-4 to TRBJ2-1, with TRBD1 as a possible D gene (5 bases). The V and J ends lost 2 bases and 5 bases respectively, with 13 bases between them. The CDR3 has 15 amino acids. CDR3 residues: CASSLSQGGHNEQFF. The CDR3 DNA reads as TGTGCCAGCAGTTTATCCCAGGGCGGCCACAATGAGCAGTTCTTC.

This sequence joins TRBV6-1 and TRBJ2-1; 8 positions agree with TRBD1. CDR1 and CDR2 from the germline V gene are MNHNS and SASEGT. This CDR3 contains 15 residues. J lost 5 bases, V lost 5 bases, and 8 bases had no gene match. CDR3 sequence (DNA): TGTGCCAGCAGTTATGCTCGGGACAGGAACAATGAGCAGTTCTTC. Its translation is CASSYARDRNNEQFF.

This clonotype was detected many times. V and J are TRBV19 and TRBJ2-2, with 9 positions matching TRBD1. Per germline, CDR1 LNHDA and CDR2 SQIVND (reference sequence). The CDR3 length is 14 residues. V dropped 10 bases and J dropped 1; count of bases not matched to a gene: 4. This chain's CDR3 is CATGTGQNTGELFF. For the CDR3, the DNA is TGTGCCACAGGGACAGGGCAGAACACCGGGGAGCTGTTTTTT.

This clonotype occurred a few times. The rearrangement joins TRBV7-3 to TRBJ1-1; no clear D. The V end lost 7 bases, the J end lost 1 base, and 7 bases lay between the germline ends. Germline V gene data show CDR1 as SGHTA and CDR2 as FQGTGA. This CDR3 contains 12 residues. DNA of the CDR3: TGTGCCAGCATGGCGGCGAACACTGAAGCTTTCTTT. This sequence encodes CASMAANTEAFF.

This chain connects TRBV13 to TRBJ2-7; D call uncertain. The CDR3 consists of 18 residues. The germline gives CDR1 PRHDT, CDR2 FYEKMQ (reference sequence). Trimming removed 5 bases at V and 0 bases at J, with 23 bases between. CDR3 sequence (DNA): TGTGCCAGCAGCCCATTCCAACGGAGCAGATCAAGCTCCTACGAGCAGTACTTC. The encoded protein is CASSPFQRSRSSSYEQYF. Using reference TRBV13 and TRBJ2-7 for the parts outside the CDR3, the full variable domain is AAGVIQSPRHLIKEKRETATLKCYPIPRHDTVYWYQQGPGQDPQFLISFYEKMQSDKGSIPDRFSAQQFSDYHSELNMSSLELGDSALYFCASSPFQRSRSSSYEQYFGPGTRLTVT.

This rearrangement joins TRBV12-3 or TRBV12-4 to TRBJ2-4; tentative D call: TRBD2 (5 bases). The CDR3 length is 14 residues. The V and J ends lost 3 bases and 0 bases respectively, with 6 bases between them. CDR3 sequence: CASSFGIAKNIQYF. DNA of the CDR3: TGTGCCAGCAGTTTCGGGATAGCCAAAAACATTCAGTACTTC.

This clonotype has ten or more counts. The rearrangement joins TRBV20-1 to TRBJ1-1; D is perhaps TRBD1 (6 bases). The CDR3 extends over 14 amino acids. V lost 0 bases and J lost 4, with 12 bases in between. Germline V gene sequence: CDR1 DFQATT, CDR2 SNEGSKA (reference sequence). The CDR3 DNA reads TGCAGTGCTAGAGAAGCAGGGGCCGGCACTGAAGCTTTCTTT. Translating gives CSAREAGAGTEAFF.

This clonotype was counted many times. The chain recombines TRBV28 with TRBJ2-7, with no clear D. Trimming took 3 bases from V and 2 from J, leaving 8 bases between them. Looked up from germline, CDR1 is MDHEN and CDR2 is SYDVKM. The length of the CDR3 is 13 residues. CDR3 sequence reads: CASSFPSPYEQYF. CDR3 in DNA: TGTGCCAGCAGTTTCCCGTCCCCCTACGAGCAGTACTTC.

This clonotype was recorded a few times. The chain uses TRBV23-1 and TRBJ2-7; the D gene is possibly TRBD1 (5 bases). TRBV23-1 is annotated as an ORF whose role is uncertain. The CDR3 has 12 residues. Trimming shortened V by 6 bases and J by 3 bases, and 9 bases separated the two germline ends. In DNA form, the CDR3 reads TGCGCCAGCAGCCCAGGGTTCTACGAGCAGTACTTC. Translating gives CASSPGFYEQYF.

The V call is TRBV21-1, the J call TRBJ1-6; the table names TRBD1, a call not compared with the DNA. TRBV21-1 is marked as a pseudogene. The CDR3 has 15 residues. The CDR3 region is CASSRTGGEESPLHF. In DNA, the CDR3 is TGTGCCAGCAGCAGAACAGGGGGCGAGGAATCACCCCTCCACTTT.

This clonotype was picked up a small number of times. The chain uses TRBV28 and TRBJ1-2; D uncertain. Deletions cut 4 bases from V and 7 bases from J, with 7 bases between. The germline V gene encodes CDR1 MDHEN and CDR2 SYDVKM. The CDR3 is 11 residues long. Written as DNA, the CDR3 is TGTGCCAGCAGTTCCGATCGTGGCTACACCTTC. Its translation: CASSSDRGYTF.

J is TRBJ2-7 and V is TRBV4-2; tentative D call: TRBD2 (5 bases). The CDR3 has 13 residues. CDR1 LGHNA and CDR2 YNFKEQ come from the germline V gene. V was cut by 1 base and J by 4 bases, with 8 bases left in between. CDR3: CASSQGSGYEQYF. CDR3 DNA: TGTGCCAGCAGCCAAGGGAGCGGTTACGAGCAGTACTTC.